This is a list of T cell receptor beta chains from one sample in a study of T cells in Graves' hyperthyroidism and ophthalmopathy. Each CDR3 protein is one row after TCRdb ran MiXCR on the multiplex PCR reads. The sample gives 700,000 or so distinct CDR3 sequences, roughly 15% of which show up once; over 7.5% is in the top ten. The sequenced sample consisted of blood. The receptors derive from a man between 18 and 29 years old with Graves' hyperthyroidism. Both conserved end residues are part of each CDR3. D genes are given only for firm matches. Rows give clone size only sometimes, using once, few, many, or a class for an expanded clone.

j_gene	abundance	d_gene	v_gene	CDR3aa	CDR3nt
TRBJ2-7	many	TRBD2	TRBV18	CASSSRLAVTYEQYF	TGTGCCAGCTCATCCAGACTAGCGGTGACTTACGAGCAGTACTTC
TRBJ2-1	many	TRBD1	TRBV28	CASGQGRLSNEQFF	TGTGCCAGCGGACAGGGGCGCTTAAGCAATGAGCAGTTCTTC
TRBJ2-5	NA	TRBD1	TRBV5-5	CASSTGQTWRETQYF	TGTGCCAGCAGCACGGGACAGACCTGGAGAGAGACCCAGTACTTC
TRBJ2-3	NA	TRBD2	TRBV20-1	CSASLTSGRIGGSDTQYF	TGCAGTGCTAGTCTGACTAGCGGGAGAATCGGGGGATCAGATACGCAGTATTTT
TRBJ1-2	NA	TRBD1	TRBV28	CASSLTTGGSGYTF	TGTGCCAGCAGTTTAACCACAGGGGGCTCTGGCTACACCTTC
TRBJ1-2	many	TRBD1	TRBV6-1	CASSESGRGPGYTF	TGTGCCAGCAGTGAATCCGGCAGGGGGCCTGGCTACACCTTC
TRBJ2-3	NA	TRBD2	TRBV6-1	CASTSGRASDTQYF	TGTGCCAGTACAAGCGGGAGGGCTTCTGATACGCAGTATTTT
TRBJ1-1	many	TRBD1	TRBV28	CASSPSDRGYGAFF	TGTGCCAGCAGTCCCTCAGACAGGGGGTATGGGGCTTTCTTT
TRBJ2-7	few	TRBD2	TRBV29-1	CSVDLAGVTDEQYF	TGCAGCGTTGACCTAGCGGGAGTAACCGACGAGCAGTACTTC
TRBJ2-7	NA	TRBD2	TRBV5-1	CASSLEGLAGSYEQYF	TGCGCCAGCAGCTTGGAGGGGCTAGCGGGCTCCTACGAGCAGTACTTC
TRBJ2-1	many	NA	TRBV2	CASLAGPNNEQFF	TGTGCCAGCCTGGCGGGGCCGAACAATGAGCAGTTCTTC
TRBJ2-5	many	NA	TRBV5-5	CASSLAGAGWETQYF	TGTGCCAGCAGCTTGGCCGGGGCAGGGTGGGAGACCCAGTACTTC
TRBJ2-5	many	NA	TRBV12-3/TRBV12-4	CASSFVGEETQYF	TGTGCCAGCAGTTTTGTGGGAGAAGAGACCCAGTACTTC
TRBJ1-1	many	NA	TRBV5-1	CASSSPGGAEAFF	TGCGCCAGCAGCTCTCCGGGCGGCGCTGAAGCTTTCTTT
TRBJ2-1	NA	NA	TRBV2	CASRARPYNEQFF	TGTGCCTCCAGGGCTAGACCCTACAATGAGCAGTTCTTC
TRBJ1-5	NA	NA	TRBV6-1	CASSEGVSKPQHF	TGTGCCAGCAGTGAGGGCGTCTCGAAGCCCCAGCATTTT